These 13 T cell receptor beta chains share one sample of origin, sequenced in a study of Graves' ophthalmopathy and Graves' hyperthyroidism. Scientists amplified the TCR beta CDR3 regions from RNA transcripts. First-round RT-PCR used HTBI primers; second-round multiplex PCR followed. TCRdb analysed the multiplex PCR reads with MiXCR anew, one entry per CDR3 protein. The table lists some 160,000 distinct CDR3 sequences, around two fifths of them singletons. Sample: peripheral blood. These TCRs come from a man aged 25 to 40 with Graves' ophthalmopathy.

Turning to this clonotype: At one end, the junction sequence differs from germline, possibly due to a read error. The chain couples TRBV6-2 or TRBV6-3 to TRBJ1-1, with 10 bases lining up with TRBD1. CDR1 MNHEY and CDR2 SVGEGT come from the germline V gene. This CDR3 has 13 residues. CDR3: CASRGTGDTEAFF. For the CDR3, the DNA is TGTGCCAGCAGGGGGACAGGGGACACTGAGGCTTTCTTT.

Many counts were recorded for this clonotype. The chain uses TRBV12-3 or TRBV12-4 and TRBJ2-7; 8 positions agree with TRBD2. The CDR3 is 15 amino acids. V gave up 6 bases and J gave up 5 bases; unmatched junction bases: 12. The CDR3 sequence: CASSSAAGVTHEQYF. In DNA form, the CDR3 reads TGTGCCAGCAGCTCCGCAGCGGGAGTAACCCACGAGCAGTACTTC.

This clonotype was counted ten times or more. V is TRBV10-1 and J is TRBJ2-7, with D hard to call. Germline V gene sequence: CDR1 WNHNN, CDR2 SYGVQD (reference sequence). Trimming took off 11 bases at V and 6 bases at J, with 20 bases between the two ends. The CDR3 totals 13 residues. The CDR3 DNA reads as TGCGCCGGCTCCGCTTGGGGTACCGGCGAGCAGTACTTC. Translating gives CAGSAWGTGEQYF.

There are many counts of this clonotype. The rearrangement uses TRBV20-1 and TRBJ1-5, with D unclear. Trimming cost V 0 bases and J 3 bases, with 15 bases left between them. Per the germline V gene, CDR1 is DFQATT and CDR2 is SNEGSKA (reference sequence). This CDR3 spans 16 amino acids. The DNA for the CDR3 is TGCAGTGCTAGAGATCACGGACGGGCCCTCAATCAGCCCCAGCATTTT. It is translated as CSARDHGRALNQPQHF.

This clonotype was picked up many times. V usage is TRBV20-1 and J usage is TRBJ2-5, with TRBD2 as a possible D gene (6 bases). The CDR3 extends over 13 amino acids. Trimming took off 3 bases at V and 5 bases at J, with 13 bases between the two ends. Germline V gene lookup returns CDR1 DFQATT and CDR2 SNEGSKA (reference sequence). CDR3 in DNA: TGCAGTGCTAGTAAGGCGGGACGGGAGACCCAGTACTTC. Its translation: CSASKAGRETQYF.

The V and J genes are TRBV10-2 and TRBJ2-5; the match to TRBD2 covers 7 bases. The CDR3 is 14 residues long. CDR1 is WSHSY and CDR2 is SAAADI in the germline V gene. J was trimmed by 1 base and V by 2 bases; bases with no gene match: 1. CDR3 region: CASSEGTIQETQYF. The DNA for the CDR3 is TGCGCCAGCAGTGAGGGGACTATCCAAGAGACCCAGTACTTC.

This clonotype was recorded at least ten times. V gene TRBV7-9 combines with J gene TRBJ1-6; 10 bases fit TRBD1. The CDR3 covers 14 residues. J gave up 9 bases and V 3 bases, and 2 bases lay outside the gene matches. Germline values: CDR1 SEHNR, CDR2 FQNEAQ (reference sequence). CDR3 in amino acids: CASSLGQGSSPLHF. The DNA for the CDR3 is TGTGCCAGCAGCTTGGGACAGGGGAGTTCACCCCTCCACTTT.

J is TRBJ2-7 and V is TRBV10-2, with no clear D. Germline values: CDR1 WSHSY, CDR2 SAAADI. Trimming cost V 4 bases and J 3 bases, with 13 bases left between them. CDR3 length equals 14 residues. CDR3 nucleotides: TGCGCCAGCAGTGGTCCCCAGACACTCTACGAGCAGTACTTC. Translation gives CASSGPQTLYEQYF.

The chain uses TRBV19 and TRBJ1-1, with 8 bases matching TRBD1. CDR1 is LNHDA, CDR2 SQIVND, per germline (reference sequence). The CDR3 loop spans 15 amino acids. J was trimmed by 4 bases and V by 5 bases; bases with no gene match: 9. The CDR3 DNA reads as TGTGCCAGTAGTGAAGGGACAGGCACGGTCACTGAAGCTTTCTTT. It specifies CASSEGTGTVTEAFF.

The chain uses TRBV7-9 and TRBJ1-2; no firm D call. CDR3 size: 15 residues. Trimming shortened V by 2 bases and J by 3 bases, and 13 bases separated the two germline ends. The germline V gene has CDR1 SEHNR and CDR2 FQNEAQ (reference sequence). CDR3 amino acids: CASSLLWVSDYGYTF. CDR3 sequence (DNA): TGTGCCAGCAGCTTATTGTGGGTATCTGACTATGGCTACACCTTC.

This clonotype was seen at least ten times. DNA for the CDR3: TGTGCCAGCAGCTTGACAGGGGTGGAGACCCAGTACTTC. Protein sequence: CASSLTGVETQYF. The chain couples TRBV13 to TRBJ2-5, with 8 bases aligning to TRBD1. Germline V gene sequence: CDR1 PRHDT, CDR2 FYEKMQ (reference sequence). This CDR3 has 13 residues. V lost 3 bases, J lost 5 bases, and 2 bases stayed unmatched.

The table lists this clonotype with many counts. The genes are TRBV20-1 and TRBJ2-4, with 8 bases aligning to TRBD2. The length of the CDR3 is 15 residues. V lost 0 bases and J lost 8; bases outside the gene matches: 9. Per the germline V gene, CDR1 is DFQATT and CDR2 is SNEGSKA (reference sequence). The CDR3 is CSARDPAGGSHIQYF. CDR3 bases: TGCAGTGCTAGAGATCCGGCGGGAGGATCGCACATTCAGTACTTC.

This clonotype has ten or more counts. This sequence joins TRBV28 and TRBJ1-2; D not certain. The CDR3 extends over 13 amino acids. Trimming stripped 8 bases from V and 4 bases from J, with 14 bases between. Germline values: CDR1 MDHEN, CDR2 SYDVKM. CDR3 loop: CASGGGILYGYTF. DNA of the CDR3: TGTGCCAGCGGAGGAGGGATTCTCTATGGCTACACCTTC.